The 22 T cell receptor beta chains below come from one sample, sequenced in a study of blood T cell repertoires in COVID-19 (dated by TCRdb to the early 2020s). The library came from the immunoSEQ multiplex PCR assay. TCRdb holds this immuneACCESS table with in-frame rearrangements only. Some clones are missing; in checked studies, unresolved V genes explain under half, and the rest has no known cause. In this sample the table shows over 120,000 clones, around four fifths of which occur a single time. Approximately 4.6% of the sample lies in the top ten. The sequenced material came from peripheral blood. All receptors come from a human donor in a cohort sampled during active COVID-19.

The chain recombines TRBV30 with TRBJ2-7; 7 bases fit TRBD2. This CDR3 region has 14 residues. Germline loops: CDR1 GTSNPN, CDR2 SVGIG (reference sequence). After removal of 2 bases from V and 6 bases from J, the junction contained 10 bases not matched to a gene. The CDR3 reads CAWSLGTTSVEQYF. The CDR3 DNA is TGTGCCTGGAGTTTGGGGACTACTAGCGTCGAGCAGTACTTC. Full variable domain (outside the CDR3, taken from reference TRBV30 and TRBJ2-7): SQTIHQWPATLVQPVGSPLSLECTVEGTSNPNLYWYRQAAGRGLQLLFYSVGIGQISSEVPQNLSASRPQDRQFILSSKKLLLSDSGFYLCAWSLGTTSVEQYFGPGTRLTVT.

Here the CDR3 reads CAWTSGADTQYF. The DNA for the CDR3 is TGTGCCTGGACTAGCGGGGCAGATACGCAGTATTTT. J is TRBJ2-3 and V is TRBV30; 9 nucleotides match TRBD2. V lost 4 bases to trimming and J lost 4 bases; unmatched junction nucleotides: 0. The CDR3 is 12 residues long. Germline V lookup: CDR1 GTSNPN, CDR2 SVGIG (reference sequence).

This clone was detected only a few times. The chain is built from TRBV19 and TRBJ2-3, with TRBD1 matching over 10 bases. J was trimmed by 4 bases and V by 4 bases; bases with no gene match: 5. CDR1 is LNHDA and CDR2 is SQIVND in the germline V gene (reference sequence). This CDR3 has 15 amino acids. CDR3 sequence: CASSTSTGGADTQYF. The CDR3 nucleotides read TGTGCCAGTAGTACCTCGACAGGGGGCGCAGATACGCAGTATTTT.

The chain combines TRBV5-1 with TRBJ1-3, with no clear D. CDR3 length: 14 residues. Germline CDR1 is SGHRS and CDR2 is YFSETQ. Deletions cut 4 bases from V and 0 bases from J, with 8 bases between. CDR3 region: CASSPGNSGNTIYF. DNA for the CDR3: TGCGCCAGCAGCCCCGGTAACTCTGGAAACACCATATATTTT.

This sequence joins TRBV6-5 and TRBJ1-2; D uncertain. Looked up from germline, CDR1 is MNHEY and CDR2 is SVGAGI. The CDR3 is 11 amino acids. V was cut by 6 bases and J by 9 bases, with 11 bases left in between. This chain's CDR3 is CASRLEFSYTF. DNA for the CDR3: TGTGCCAGCAGACTTGAGTTCAGCTACACCTTC.

J is TRBJ1-4 and V is TRBV28; D gene unclear. Trimming cost V 6 bases and J 0 bases, with 14 bases left between them. CDR1 and CDR2 (germline): MDHEN, SYDVKM. The CDR3 contains 16 residues. The chain's CDR3 is CASSHRDLATNEKLFF. The CDR3 region has the DNA TGTGCCAGCAGCCACAGAGACCTTGCAACTAATGAAAAACTGTTTTTT.

V and J are TRBV3-1 (or the pseudogene TRBV3-2) and TRBJ1-2; maybe TRBD1 (5 bases). CDR3 length: 15 amino acids. V gave up 1 base and J gave up 6 bases, with 15 bases separating them. Germline-derived CDR1 and CDR2 are LGHDT and YNNKEL (reference sequence). The CDR3 DNA reads TGTGCCAGCAGCCAAGGGTGGGGCAGGGAGGATGGCTACACCTTC. Its protein product is CASSQGWGREDGYTF.

The chain is built from TRBV27 and TRBJ2-5; 10 nucleotides line up with TRBD1. CDR1 MNHEY and CDR2 SMNVEV come from the germline V gene (reference sequence). The CDR3 contains 14 residues. After removal of 5 bases from V and 5 bases from J, the junction contained 5 bases not matched to a gene. The CDR3 region is CASSRDRGGETQYF. Written as DNA, the CDR3 is TGTGCCAGCAGTCGGGACAGGGGAGGGGAGACCCAGTACTTC.

The chain recombines TRBV28 with TRBJ2-3, with TRBD2 matching over 9 bases. CDR3 length: 17 residues. From germline, CDR1 is MDHEN and CDR2 SYDVKM. With 5 bases clipped from V and 6 bases from J, the junction kept 15 bases outside the gene matches. In DNA, the CDR3 is TGTGCCAGCAGTACGACACCCTCTAGCGGGATAAAGGATACGCAGTATTTT. Its protein product is CASSTTPSSGIKDTQYF.

Only one count was recorded for this clone. The V gene is TRBV4-2, the J gene TRBJ2-7; 10 bases map to TRBD2. V shed 3 bases, J shed 3 bases, and the junction held 26 bases outside the gene matches. CDR1 is LGHNA and CDR2 is YNFKEQ in the germline V gene. The CDR3 runs 22 residues. The CDR3 bases are TGTGCCAGCAGCCATGAGCCGAATCTAGCGGGAGACATTCCAAAGTCCCACTACGAGCAGTACGTC. It specifies CASSHEPNLAGDIPKSHYEQYV.

The chain employs TRBV6-2 or TRBV6-3 and TRBJ2-7, with 12 bases that match TRBD1. V lost 5 bases to trimming and J lost 4 bases; unmatched junction nucleotides: 9. Germline CDR1 reads MNHEY; CDR2 reads SVGEGT. This CDR3 comprises 16 residues. The CDR3 region is CASSTGQGAEGYEQYV. The CDR3 DNA follows: TGTGCCAGCAGTACGGGACAGGGGGCTGAGGGATACGAGCAGTACGTC.

The rearrangement joins TRBV5-5 to TRBJ2-2; 8 bases line up with TRBD2. Germline CDR1 SGHKS, CDR2 YYEKEE (reference sequence). This CDR3 contains 15 residues. The V and J ends lost 4 bases and 2 bases, in that order; junction bases with no gene match: 4. CDR3 in DNA: TGTGCCAGCAGCCGGACTAGCCTAAACACCGGGGAGCTGTTTTTT. It codes for CASSRTSLNTGELFF.

The chain has TRBV5-6 and TRBJ2-7, with D possibly matching TRBD1 (5 bases). Trimming took 2 bases from V and 6 from J, leaving 9 bases between them. From germline, CDR1 is SGHDT and CDR2 YYEEEE. The CDR3 totals 12 residues. CDR3 amino acids: CASSFQGPEQYF. The CDR3 bases are TGTGCCAGCAGCTTCCAGGGTCCCGAGCAGTACTTC.

This clone has more than one count but fewer than ten. The chain recombines TRBV5-4 with TRBJ2-1, with a tentative D call TRBD2 (6 bases). Germline V gives CDR1 SGHNT, CDR2 YYREEE (reference sequence). The CDR3 spans 16 residues. V was cut by 4 bases and J by 5 bases, with 19 bases left in between. In DNA form, the CDR3 reads TGTGCCAGCAGCCCGGGTGGAGGGGTAGGGGACAATGAGCAGTTCTTC. Translated, it gives CASSPGGGVGDNEQFF.

The V and J genes are TRBV5-1 and TRBJ1-3, with a weak D call TRBD1 (6 bases). The CDR3 loop spans 14 amino acids. Trimming removed 3 bases at V and 2 bases at J, with 9 bases between. Germline CDR1 is SGHRS and CDR2 is YFSETQ. For the CDR3, the DNA is TGCGCCAGCAGCTCCGCAGGGGCTGGAAACACCATATATTTT. Translation gives CASSSAGAGNTIYF.

The J gene is TRBJ2-7, the V gene TRBV28, with TRBD1 matching 10 bases. The length of the CDR3 is 14 residues. J gave up 6 bases and V 8 bases, and 10 bases lay outside the gene matches. Germline V gene sequence: CDR1 MDHEN, CDR2 SYDVKM. CDR3 nucleotide sequence: TGTGCCAGCTATAGTGACAGGGGGCGAGTCGAGCAGTACTTC. This sequence encodes CASYSDRGRVEQYF.

This chain links TRBV7-3 with TRBJ2-5; D uncertain. Deletions cut 3 bases from V and 5 bases from J, with 4 bases between. Germline CDR1 SGHTA, CDR2 FQGTGA. This CDR3 comprises 11 residues. CDR3 DNA sequence: TGTGCCAGCAGCTTCTCGGAGACCCAGTACTTC. Encoded protein: CASSFSETQYF.

The chain combines TRBV6-4 with TRBJ2-7, with 8 positions matching TRBD2. The V gene's germline CDR1 is MRHNA and CDR2 SNTAGT. Trimming took 4 bases from V and 1 from J; bases not matched to a gene: 18. CDR3 size: 19 residues. The CDR3 sequence: CASSVESGSGFWGSYEQYV. CDR3 coding DNA: TGTGCCAGCAGTGTAGAGAGCGGGAGTGGGTTTTGGGGGTCCTACGAGCAGTACGTC.

In its sample, this clone was seen once. The J gene is TRBJ1-1, the V gene TRBV5-5, with D maybe TRBD1 (5 bases). The V and J ends lost 3 bases and 5 bases respectively, with 11 bases between them. Germline loops: CDR1 SGHKS, CDR2 YYEKEE (reference sequence). This CDR3 is 13 amino acids long. The CDR3 reads CASSSQGATEAFF. The CDR3 coding sequence is TGTGCCAGCAGCTCTCAGGGTGCGACTGAAGCTTTCTTT.

This clone was seen once. This sequence joins TRBV7-6 and TRBJ2-2; 11 positions agree with TRBD1. In germline, CDR1 is SGHVS, CDR2 FNYEAQ. This CDR3 spans 15 amino acids. V trimming: 5 bases; J trimming: 6 bases; junction bases outside the gene matches: 5. In nucleotides, the CDR3 is TGTGCCAGCAGCGGGGGACAGGGGGTTCCCGGGGAGCTGTTTTTT. As protein: CASSGGQGVPGELFF.

The chain employs TRBV18 and TRBJ2-2; D remains unclear. Deletions cut 3 bases from V and 0 bases from J, with 5 bases between. The germline V gene has CDR1 KGHSH and CDR2 LQKENI. CDR3 length: 14 residues. Written as DNA, the CDR3 is TGTGCCAGCTCACCCACATCGAACACCGGGGAGCTGTTTTTT. It codes for CASSPTSNTGELFF.

The chain recombines TRBV15 with TRBJ1-2; 9 bases agree with TRBD1. Germline-derived CDR1 and CDR2 are LNHNV and YYDKDF (reference sequence). Trimming removed 1 base from V and 14 bases from J; junction bases left unmatched: 14. The CDR3 is 15 residues long. The CDR3 DNA follows: TGTGCCACCAGCAGAGCGCCGACAGGGGGGACTCCCGGGACCTTC. Translating it yields CATSRAPTGGTPGTF.